A single sample gave rise to the 9 T cell receptor beta chains below, sequenced in a study of shared clonotypes between healthy human individuals. Profiled with immunoSEQ multiplex PCR; TCRdb holds only in-frame clones, not every one. The repertoire holds 2.5 million or so clones, with approximately 92% as singletons. Sequencing was done on a sample of naive CD4+ T cells sorted from blood. The subset was: CD45RA+ positively selected. The receptors derive from a man aged 18 to 30 in good health.

This clone was counted a single time. The chain joins TRBV30 to TRBJ1-4; D unresolved. The CDR3 is 13 amino acids. V was trimmed by 0 bases and J by 4 bases, leaving 6 bases between them. The V gene's germline CDR1 is GTSNPN and CDR2 SVGIG (reference sequence). In DNA, the CDR3 is TGTGCCTGGAGTGTACAGCGTAATGAAAAACTGTTTTTT. It specifies CAWSVQRNEKLFF.

Comment on this clone: This CDR3 is also generated by other DNA sequences in the sample. The chain employs TRBV4-1 and TRBJ1-4; no definite D call. V dropped 0 bases and J dropped 11 bases, with 7 bases sitting between them. Looked up from germline, CDR1 is MGHRA and CDR2 is YSYEKL. The CDR3 length is 12 residues. CDR3 amino acids: CASSQEGRKLFF. The CDR3 DNA is TGCGCCAGCAGCCAAGAGGGTCGGAAACTGTTTTTT.

V is TRBV2 and J is TRBJ2-7; D remains ambiguous. The V end was cut by 2 bases, the J end by 0 bases, with 8 bases between. This CDR3 has 14 amino acids. CDR1 is SNHLY and CDR2 is FYNNEI in the germline V gene. The CDR3 region is CASSETVLSYEQYF. The CDR3 nucleotides read TGTGCCAGCAGTGAAACGGTTCTCTCCTACGAGCAGTACTTC.

V and J are TRBV28 and TRBJ2-7, with D perhaps being TRBD1 or TRBD2 (5 bases each). The CDR3 is made up of 15 amino acids. Germline assignment: CDR1 MDHEN and CDR2 SYDVKM. The germline V and J ends were trimmed by 6 bases and 3 bases, with 18 bases remaining between them. CDR3 in DNA: TGTGCCAGCAGCCCCCCCGAGGGGCCCGGCTACGAGCAGTACTTC. Protein sequence: CASSPPEGPGYEQYF. The variable domain in full, with the rest retrieved from reference TRBV28 and TRBJ2-7, is DVKVTQSSRYLVKRTGEKVFLECVQDMDHENMFWYRQDPGLGLRLIYFSYDVKMKEKGDIPEGYSVSREKKERFSLILESASTNQTSMYLCASSPPEGPGYEQYFGPGTRLTVT.

This chain uses TRBV7-2 with TRBJ1-2, with TRBD1 matching 8 bases. This CDR3 is built from 16 residues. After removal of 5 bases from V and 4 bases from J, the junction contained 12 bases not matched to a gene. From germline, CDR1 is SGHTA and CDR2 FQGNSA. CDR3 loop: CASSPLSTGVVYGYTF. CDR3 DNA: TGTGCCAGCAGCCCACTATCGACAGGGGTGGTCTATGGCTACACCTTC.

The rearrangement joins TRBV5-1 to TRBJ2-3; 7 bases match TRBD2. This CDR3 region has 15 residues. CDR1 and CDR2 (germline): SGHRS, YFSETQ. With V trimmed by 5 bases and J by 4 bases, 10 bases remained unmatched. Here the CDR3 DNA reads TGCGCCAGCAGTACCGGCGGGAGTAGCGCAGATACGCAGTATTTT. This gives the protein CASSTGGSSADTQYF.

Concerning this clone: Distinct nucleotide sequences in the sample also encode this CDR3. CDR3 sequence reads: CASSEAPPQHF. CDR3 sequence (DNA): TGTGCCAGCAGTGAAGCGCCGCCCCAGCATTTT. The rearrangement joins TRBV6-1 to TRBJ1-5; D is undetermined. CDR1 is MNHNS and CDR2 is SASEGT in the germline V gene. The CDR3 is made up of 11 amino acids. V shed 0 bases and J shed 9 bases, with 3 bases lying between them.

The chain uses TRBV7-8 and TRBJ2-7; D is undetermined. CDR3 size: 11 residues. With 5 bases removed from V and 7 bases from J, the gap between germline ends came to 9 bases. Germline V lookup: CDR1 SGHVS, CDR2 FQNEAQ. As DNA, the CDR3 is TGTGCCAGCAGCCCCATGAGGGAGCAGTACTTC. As protein: CASSPMREQYF. Using reference TRBV7-8 and TRBJ2-7 for the parts outside the CDR3, the full variable domain is GAGVSQSPRYKVAKRGQDVALRCDPISGHVSLFWYQQALGQGPEFLTYFQNEAQLDKSGLPSDRFFAERPEGSVSTLKIQRTQQEDSAVYLCASSPMREQYFGPGTRLTVT.

The chain links TRBV29-1 to TRBJ2-2; 7 bases agree with TRBD1. This CDR3 has 13 amino acids. Trimming at V came to 7 bases and at J to 1 base, leaving 3 bases not matched to a gene. The germline CDR1 and CDR2 sequences are SQVTM and ANQGSEA. For the CDR3, the DNA is TGCAGCGCCAGGACAGGGAACACCGGGGAGCTGTTTTTT. Amino acid sequence: CSARTGNTGELFF.